The 7 T cell receptor beta chains below come from one sample, sequenced in a study of T-cell reconstitution after alpha-beta-depleted transplantation in children. Unique molecular identifiers were used in preparing the TCRbeta library. TCRdb independently ran MiXCR on the PCR reads; one entry per CDR3 protein. The sample yields about 250,000 distinct CDR3 sequences, about 24% seen once. Here the sequenced sample was PBMCs, mostly from graft donor cells, taken 360 days after TCRalphabeta/CD19-depleted stem cell transplant. These TCRs come from a female patient aged 2-15 years who had a stem cell transplant for congenital amegakaryocytic thrombocytopenia, so the T cells may come from the graft donor.

V is TRBV7-2 and J is TRBJ2-1; TRBD2 might be the D (5 bases). The CDR3 runs to 14 residues. The V gene lost 0 bases and the J gene lost 8 bases, with 11 bases spanning the gap. Germline V gene sequence: CDR1 SGHTA, CDR2 FQGNSA. The CDR3 coding sequence is TGTGCCAGCAGCTTAGCAGGGAGCAGCGATGAGCAGTTCTTC. Its translation: CASSLAGSSDEQFF.

This clonotype was counted a few times. CDR3 sequence reads: CSARDLGSGELFF. In nucleotides, the CDR3 is TGCAGTGCTAGAGATCTAGGGTCCGGGGAGCTGTTTTTT. The chain uses TRBV20-1 and TRBJ2-2; D unclear. Germline V gene data show CDR1 as DFQATT and CDR2 as SNEGSKA (reference sequence). Trimming pared 0 bases from V and 6 bases from J, leaving 8 bases between. The CDR3 is made up of 13 amino acids.

The CDR3 reads CASSQDLHRGHQPQHF. Here the CDR3 DNA reads TGCGCCAGCAGCCAAGATCTGCACAGGGGGCATCAGCCCCAGCATTTT. The genes are TRBV4-1 and TRBJ1-5, with 9 bases aligning to TRBD1. The V segment lost 0 bases and the J segment 5 bases; nucleotides outside the gene matches: 5. The CDR3 length is 16 residues. Per the germline V gene, CDR1 is MGHRA and CDR2 is YSYEKL.

In this sample, this clonotype turned up a few times. The genes are TRBV20-1 and TRBJ1-2; D perhaps matches TRBD1 (5 bases). The CDR3 runs to 15 residues. In germline, CDR1 is DFQATT, CDR2 SNEGSKA (reference sequence). Trimming shortened V by 3 bases and J by 4 bases, and 18 bases separated the two germline ends. The CDR3 DNA reads TGCAGTGCTAGGTTCCAGGGTCCCCTCCTCTATGGCTACACCTTC. Residues: CSARFQGPLLYGYTF.

This clonotype was counted only a few times. The chain links TRBV20-1 to TRBJ2-7; possible D gene TRBD2, 6 bases. This CDR3 is built from 16 residues. Germline-derived CDR1 and CDR2 are DFQATT and SNEGSKA (reference sequence). V lost 1 base and J lost 7, with 23 bases in between. The CDR3 nucleotides read TGCAGTGCTAGAGCCGTAGGGAAGCTAGCGCTAAGGGAGCAGTACTTC. This translates into CSARAVGKLALREQYF.

The CDR3 bases are TGTGCCAGCAGCAAGACTAGCCCGGTGACAGATACGCAGTATTTT. Its translation: CASSKTSPVTDTQYF. The rearrangement joins TRBV11-2 to TRBJ2-3; TRBD2 matches at 7 bases. The CDR3 has 15 residues. The germline V gene encodes CDR1 SGHAT and CDR2 FQNNGV. V shed 5 bases and J 3 bases; nucleotides not matched to a gene: 8.

There are a few counts of this clonotype. The chain recombines TRBV19 with TRBJ1-1; D is undetermined. CDR1 and CDR2 from the germline V gene are LNHDA and SQIVND (reference sequence). Trimming removed 6 bases from V and 1 base from J, with 12 bases in between. The CDR3 contains 14 residues. The CDR3 coding sequence is TGTGCCAGTAGGATTGAGGGAAGGAACACTGAAGCTTTCTTT. It specifies CASRIEGRNTEAFF.